Each of the 11 T cell receptor beta chains below was sequenced from the same sample in a study of blood T cell repertoires in COVID-19. The assay was immunoSEQ multiplex PCR, and TCRdb's table has in-frame clones only and misses some. The table includes about 220,000 clones, roughly 90% detected once. The sequencing sample was made of PBMCs or T cells enriched from blood (not recorded which). The receptors come from a man aged 25 to 40 who had been exposed to COVID-19.

The J gene is TRBJ1-2, the V gene TRBV18; TRBD1 might be the D (6 bases). Deletions cut 5 bases from V and 6 bases from J, with 13 bases between. Germline V lookup: CDR1 KGHSH, CDR2 LQKENI. The CDR3 consists of 13 residues. The CDR3 region has the DNA TGTGCCAGCTCATGGGGGCAGTCGGATGGCTACACCTTC. It codes for CASSWGQSDGYTF.

This clone was counted only a few times. The chain combines TRBV30 with TRBJ2-7; TRBD2 might be the D (6 bases). Trimming removed 4 bases from V and 0 bases from J, with 19 bases in between. Germline CDR1 reads GTSNPN; CDR2 reads SVGIG (reference sequence). The CDR3 has 16 residues. CDR3 coding DNA: TGTGCCTGGAACGGCGTGGCGGGGCGGTCCTCCTACGAGCAGTACTTC. Residues: CAWNGVAGRSSYEQYF.

The chain carries TRBV19 and TRBJ1-2; possible D gene TRBD1, 5 bases. The germline V gene has CDR1 LNHDA and CDR2 SQIVND (reference sequence). Trimming pared 5 bases from V and 8 bases from J, leaving 12 bases between. CDR3 length: 12 amino acids. For the CDR3, the DNA is TGTGCCAGTAGTTTGGGGGGAAACGGCTACACCTTC. Its translation is CASSLGGNGYTF.

The V call is TRBV7-2, the J call TRBJ1-1; TRBD1 aligns across 7 bases. Trimming took 5 bases from V and 3 from J; bases not matched to a gene: 9. The CDR3 sequence is 15 residues long. The V gene's germline CDR1 is SGHTA and CDR2 FQGNSA. The CDR3 DNA is TGTGCCAGCAGCCCTAGGACAGGAAGCTACACTGAAGCTTTCTTT. This encodes CASSPRTGSYTEAFF. Full variable domain (remainder filled in from reference TRBV7-2 and TRBJ1-1): GAGVSQSPSNKVTEKGKDVELRCDPISGHTALYWYRQSLGQGLEFLIYFQGNSAPDKSGLPSDRFSAERTGGSVSTLTIQRTQQEDSAVYLCASSPRTGSYTEAFFGQGTRLTVV.

The chain employs TRBV6-5 and TRBJ2-7; perhaps TRBD2 as D (6 bases). CDR3 length: 15 amino acids. The germline gives CDR1 MNHEY, CDR2 SVGAGI. Trimming removed 4 bases at V and 5 bases at J, with 18 bases between. CDR3 protein: CASSLSGGVFNEQYF. The CDR3 nucleotides read TGTGCCAGCAGTTTATCCGGCGGGGTATTTAACGAGCAGTACTTC.

This clone occurred once. The chain recombines TRBV29-1 with TRBJ2-2, with 7 bases aligning to TRBD1. CDR3 size: 14 residues. Trimming at V came to 4 bases and at J to 6 bases, leaving 8 bases not matched to a gene. The germline CDR1 and CDR2 sequences are SQVTM and ANQGSEA. The CDR3 DNA follows: TGCAGCGTTGTGACAGGGTCGAGGGCCGGGGAGCTGTTTTTT. It translates to CSVVTGSRAGELFF.

The gene calls are TRBV7-9 and TRBJ2-2; D possibly corresponds to TRBD1 (6 bases). The CDR3 consists of 16 residues. Between the trimmed V and J ends, which lost 1 base and 4 bases, there was a span of 13 bases. Germline CDR1 SEHNR, CDR2 FQNEAQ (reference sequence). The CDR3 protein is CASSLVGQGRTGELFF. The CDR3 DNA reads as TGTGCCAGCAGCTTAGTGGGCCAGGGGCGCACCGGGGAGCTGTTTTTT.

The rearrangement links TRBV6-1 to TRBJ2-5; a possible D gene is TRBD2 (5 bases). The V end lost 3 bases, the J end lost 1 base, and 9 bases lay between the germline ends. The CDR3 has 14 residues. Germline CDR1 MNHNS, CDR2 SASEGT. CDR3 DNA: TGTGCCAGCAGTGAGTCCGGGATCCAAGAGACCCAGTACTTC. This sequence encodes CASSESGIQETQYF.

The V and J genes are TRBV4-1 and TRBJ2-7, with TRBD2 identical over 8 bases. V shed 4 bases, J shed 3 bases, and the junction held 8 bases outside the gene matches. Per the germline V gene, CDR1 is MGHRA and CDR2 is YSYEKL. The CDR3 runs 15 residues. In DNA, the CDR3 is TGCGCCAGCAGCCCCGCGGGCGGGGGGTTCTACGAGCAGTACTTC. Translation: CASSPAGGGFYEQYF.

The CDR3 sequence: CASSPWGQAYEQYF. CDR3 in DNA: TGTGCCAGCAGTCCCTGGGGACAGGCCTACGAGCAGTACTTC. The rearrangement uses TRBV27 and TRBJ2-7, with 8 bases identical to TRBD1. CDR3 length: 14 amino acids. Germline CDR1 MNHEY, CDR2 SMNVEV (reference sequence). After removal of 5 bases from V and 2 bases from J, the junction contained 5 bases not matched to a gene.

V gene TRBV12-3 or TRBV12-4 combines with J gene TRBJ1-1, with D maybe TRBD1 (5 bases). The CDR3 runs 13 residues. Trimming stripped 3 bases from V and 5 bases from J, with 10 bases between. Here the CDR3 DNA reads TGTGCCAGCAGTTTTTGGGGGACTACTGAAGCTTTCTTT. Its translation is CASSFWGTTEAFF.